The clone carrying this T cell receptor (beta chain) was detected only a few times. The antigen is not known. The sample comes from a study of T-cell reconstitution after alpha-beta-depleted transplantation in children. This CDR3 is 16 amino acids long. Germline CDR1 is SGHTA and CDR2 is FQGNSA. V lost 2 bases and J 2 bases, leaving 12 bases between the germline ends. Study results and limitations: T cells produced anew were the main source of T-cell counts and diversity one year after transplant. There were some patients whose high TCRbeta diversity at day 60 came from surviving recipient T cells and thymic progenitors. Expanded graft clones numbering several hundred reportedly gave rise to alpha-beta T cells about two months after transplant.

Preparing the TCRbeta library involved the use of unique molecular identifiers. One entry per CDR3 protein results from TCRdb running MiXCR on the PCR reads. The table has around 450,000 distinct CDR3 sequences, 43% seen once. Specimen: PBMCs, collected before TCRalphabeta/CD19-depleted stem cell transplant. This chain connects TRBV7-2 to TRBJ2-2; no clear D gene. This TCR was recovered from a girl aged 2 to 9 with aplastic anemia, due to receive a stem cell transplant. DNA of the CDR3: TGTGCCAGCAGCTTATTAAGCGTGGCCAACACCGGGGAGCTGTTTTTT. As protein: CASSLLSVANTGELFF.